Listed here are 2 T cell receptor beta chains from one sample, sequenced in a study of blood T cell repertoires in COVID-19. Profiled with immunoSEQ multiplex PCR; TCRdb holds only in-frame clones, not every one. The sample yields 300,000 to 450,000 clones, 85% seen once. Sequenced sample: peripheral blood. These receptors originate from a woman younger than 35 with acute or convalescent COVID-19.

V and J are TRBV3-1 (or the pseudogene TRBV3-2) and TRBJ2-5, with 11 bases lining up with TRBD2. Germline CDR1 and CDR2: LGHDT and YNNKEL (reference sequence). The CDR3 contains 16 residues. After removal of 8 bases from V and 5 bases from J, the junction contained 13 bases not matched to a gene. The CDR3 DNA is TGTGCCAGCCGCTACTTAGCGGGGGGGCCCTGGGAGACCCAGTACTTC. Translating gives CASRYLAGGPWETQYF.

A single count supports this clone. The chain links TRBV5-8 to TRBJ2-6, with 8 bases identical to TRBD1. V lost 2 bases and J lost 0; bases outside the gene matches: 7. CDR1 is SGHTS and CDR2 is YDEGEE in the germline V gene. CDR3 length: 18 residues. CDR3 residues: CASSFRDRFDSGANVLTF. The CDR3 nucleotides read TGTGCCAGCAGCTTTAGGGACAGGTTTGACTCTGGGGCCAACGTCCTGACTTTC.